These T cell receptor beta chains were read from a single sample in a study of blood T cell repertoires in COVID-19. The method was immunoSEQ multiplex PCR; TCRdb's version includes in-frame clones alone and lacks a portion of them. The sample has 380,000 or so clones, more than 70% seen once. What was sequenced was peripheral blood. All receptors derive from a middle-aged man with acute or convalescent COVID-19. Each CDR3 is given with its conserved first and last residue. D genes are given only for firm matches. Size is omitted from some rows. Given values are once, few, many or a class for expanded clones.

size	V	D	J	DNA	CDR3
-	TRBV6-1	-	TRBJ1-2	TGTGCCAGCAGTGAAGGACAGGTGGACTGGGGCTACACCTTC	CASSEGQVDWGYTF
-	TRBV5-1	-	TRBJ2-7	TGCGCCAGCAGCTTGGAAGGGGGCGAGCAGTACTTC	CASSLEGGEQYF
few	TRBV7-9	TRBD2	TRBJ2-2	TGTGCCAGCAGCTTTAGCGGGAGTCATAAGGGCACCGGGGAGCTGTTTTTT	CASSFSGSHKGTGELFF
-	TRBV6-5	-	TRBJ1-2	TGTGCCAGCAGTTCCAGAGGATTTAATGGCTACACCTTC	CASSSRGFNGYTF
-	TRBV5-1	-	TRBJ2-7	TGCGCCAGCAGCTTGAACGGAGACTTTTTATTGGAGCAGTACTTC	CASSLNGDFLLEQYF
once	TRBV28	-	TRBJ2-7	TGTGCCAGCAGTCTTACGGGGTTGTTGCTGAGCTCCTACGAGCAGTACTTC	CASSLTGLLLSSYEQYF
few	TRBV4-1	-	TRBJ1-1	TGCGCCAGCAGCCAATCGACAATCATGGGCACTGAAGCTTTCTTT	CASSQSTIMGTEAFF
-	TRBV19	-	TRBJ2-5	TGTGCCAGTAGTACCAACCCCTCGGACTATCAAGAGACCCAGTACTTC	CASSTNPSDYQETQYF
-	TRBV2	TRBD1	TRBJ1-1	TGTGCCATTGGACAGGAGAACACTGAAGCTTTCTTT	CAIGQENTEAFF
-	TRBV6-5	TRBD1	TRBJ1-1	TGTGCCAGCAGTTCCCCTGCCGGGACAGGGAGCACTGAAGCTTTCTTT	CASSSPAGTGSTEAFF